The 18 T cell receptor beta chains given below trace back to one sample, sequenced in a study of blood T cell repertoires in COVID-19. Produced via immunoSEQ multiplex PCR; TCRdb's table is partial and in-frame only. This table holds under 200,000 clones, roughly 81% found once. The specimen sequenced was peripheral blood. Source of these receptors: a man aged 35 to 55 who had recovered from COVID-19.

This rearrangement joins TRBV4-1 to TRBJ2-7; tentatively, D is TRBD1 (5 bases). V lost 2 bases to trimming and J lost 4 bases, with 15 bases between them. Germline V gene data show CDR1 as MGHRA and CDR2 as YSYEKL. This CDR3 is built from 15 residues. The CDR3 is CASSQSTTAYYEQYF. CDR3 DNA: TGCGCCAGCAGCCAATCCACGACAGCCTATTACGAGCAGTACTTC.

The chain links TRBV19 to TRBJ1-6; 7 nucleotides agree with TRBD1. This CDR3 is built from 15 residues. Germline V gives CDR1 LNHDA, CDR2 SQIVND (reference sequence). The V gene end was trimmed by 3 bases and the J gene end by 7 bases; junction bases not matched to a gene: 6. This CDR3 is CASSMMGQLNSPLHF. CDR3 DNA sequence: TGTGCCAGTAGTATGATGGGACAGCTCAATTCACCCCTCCACTTT.

J is TRBJ1-2 and V is TRBV15, with TRBD1 as a possible D gene (6 bases). The germline gives CDR1 LNHNV, CDR2 YYDKDF (reference sequence). The CDR3 loop spans 14 amino acids. V was cut by 4 bases and J by 4 bases, with 13 bases left in between. The CDR3 nucleotides read TGTGCCACCAGCACGCCGGGACACCGCTATGGCTACACCTTC. Translation: CATSTPGHRYGYTF.

The V gene is TRBV9, the J gene TRBJ2-1; TRBD2 might be the D (6 bases). Germline V gene lookup returns CDR1 SGDLS and CDR2 YYNGEE. This CDR3 has 15 amino acids. V gave up 0 bases and J gave up 5 bases, with 12 bases separating them. CDR3 protein: CASSVGGGGHNEQFF. The CDR3 DNA is TGTGCCAGCAGCGTAGGTGGGGGAGGTCACAATGAGCAGTTCTTC.

This chain joins TRBV5-5 and TRBJ2-1; 9 bases agree with TRBD1. Looked up from germline, CDR1 is SGHKS and CDR2 is YYEKEE (reference sequence). V dropped 4 bases and J dropped 3; count of bases not matched to a gene: 5. This CDR3 has 15 amino acids. CDR3 in amino acids: CASSPTGGHYNEQFF. The CDR3 DNA sequence: TGTGCCAGCAGCCCCACAGGGGGCCACTACAATGAGCAGTTCTTC.

Turning to this clone: The junction does not match germline at one end; this may be a read error. This chain links TRBV19 with TRBJ1-5, with D possibly matching TRBD1 (6 bases). The CDR3 runs 11 residues. In germline, CDR1 is LNHDA, CDR2 SQIVND (reference sequence). CDR3 nucleotide sequence: TGCAAACAGGGCTTCAGGCAGCCCCAGCATTTT. It translates to CKQGFRQPQHF. Full variable domain (outside the CDR3, taken from reference TRBV19 and TRBJ1-5): DGGITQSPKYLFRKEGQNVTLSCEQNLNHDAMYWYRQDPGQGLRLIYYSQIVNDFQKGDIAEGYSVSREKKESFPLTVTSAQKNPTAFYLCKQGFRQPQHFGDGTRLSIL.

In this sample, this clone turned up a few times. V gene TRBV7-8 combines with J gene TRBJ2-3; TRBD2 aligns across 7 bases. The junction had 5 bases not matched to a gene; V was cut back by 3 bases and J by 5 bases. CDR3 length: 14 residues. Germline V gene lookup returns CDR1 SGHVS and CDR2 FQNEAQ. The CDR3 here is CASSLERDLDTQYF. DNA of the CDR3: TGTGCCAGCAGCTTGGAGCGGGATTTAGATACGCAGTATTTT.

In this sample, this clone turned up a few times. The chain joins TRBV15 to TRBJ2-3; weak D call: TRBD1 (5 bases). The CDR3 sequence is 14 residues long. The germline V and J ends were trimmed by 3 bases and 2 bases, with 9 bases remaining between them. From germline, CDR1 is LNHNV and CDR2 YYDKDF (reference sequence). The chain's CDR3 is CATSSLGPTDTQYF. The CDR3 DNA is TGTGCCACCAGCAGCTTGGGGCCCACAGATACGCAGTATTTT. Full variable domain (rest looked up from reference TRBV15 and TRBJ2-3): DAMVIQNPRYQVTQFGKPVTLSCSQTLNHNVMYWYQQKSSQAPKLLFHYYDKDFNNEADTPDNFQSRRPNTSFCFLDIRSPGLGDTAMYLCATSSLGPTDTQYFGPGTRLTVL.

This clone was counted a few times. The chain is built from TRBV6-5 and TRBJ1-1; 7 bases fit TRBD1. The CDR3 is made up of 13 amino acids. The germline V gene encodes CDR1 MNHEY and CDR2 SVGAGI. V lost 5 bases to trimming and J lost 4 bases; unmatched junction nucleotides: 4. The CDR3 DNA sequence: TGTGCCAGCAGTCAGACAGGGCGCACTGAAGCTTTCTTT. Translating gives CASSQTGRTEAFF.

The chain couples TRBV15 to TRBJ1-5; D unresolved. Trimming took off 3 bases at V and 4 bases at J, with 7 bases between the two ends. The germline gives CDR1 LNHNV, CDR2 YYDKDF (reference sequence). This CDR3 region has 13 residues. The CDR3 region is CATSSSLNQPQHF. The CDR3 DNA is TGTGCCACCAGCAGTTCTCTTAATCAGCCCCAGCATTTT.

V is TRBV28 and J is TRBJ2-4, with 8 bases matching TRBD2. After removal of 1 base from V and 3 bases from J, the junction contained 5 bases not matched to a gene. In germline, CDR1 is MDHEN, CDR2 SYDVKM. The CDR3 spans 16 residues. CDR3 sequence (DNA): TGTGCCAGCAGTTTATTCAGCGGGAGTAACAAAAACATTCAGTACTTC. Its protein product is CASSLFSGSNKNIQYF.

The CDR3 spells CASIAPGTGELFF. CDR3 coding DNA: TGTGCCAGCATTGCCCCGGGGACCGGGGAGCTGTTTTTT. The chain uses TRBV6-5 and TRBJ2-2; TRBD2 is a possible D gene (5 bases). The germline V and J ends were trimmed by 7 bases and 5 bases, with 11 bases remaining between them. Germline CDR1 MNHEY, CDR2 SVGAGI. The CDR3 sequence is 13 residues long.

The gene calls are TRBV19 and TRBJ2-3; a weak D match, TRBD2 (5 bases). This CDR3 has 14 residues. Trimming removed 5 bases from V and 2 bases from J, with 11 bases in between. CDR1 and CDR2 from the germline V gene are LNHDA and SQIVND (reference sequence). The CDR3 reads CASSGKRNTDTQYF. The CDR3 DNA sequence: TGTGCCAGTAGTGGGAAGCGGAACACAGATACGCAGTATTTT. Filled out from reference TRBV19 and TRBJ2-3, the complete variable domain reads DGGITQSPKYLFRKEGQNVTLSCEQNLNHDAMYWYRQDPGQGLRLIYYSQIVNDFQKGDIAEGYSVSREKKESFPLTVTSAQKNPTAFYLCASSGKRNTDTQYFGPGTRLTVL.

This sequence joins TRBV5-6 and TRBJ2-7, with D possibly matching TRBD1 (6 bases). V lost 4 bases to trimming and J lost 7 bases, with 18 bases between them. CDR3 length: 14 amino acids. Germline V gene data show CDR1 as SGHDT and CDR2 as YYEEEE. CDR3 sequence: CASSRDNQIMEQYF. The CDR3 nucleotides are TGTGCCAGCAGCCGGGACAACCAAATAATGGAGCAGTACTTC.

The chain recombines TRBV24-1 with TRBJ2-5, with a tentative D call TRBD1 (6 bases). The CDR3 covers 15 residues. The V end was cut by 0 bases, the J end by 4 bases, with 11 bases between. Germline V gene lookup returns CDR1 KGHDR and CDR2 SFDVKD. DNA for the CDR3: TGTGCCACCAGTGATTTGGAGGGGGTTGGAGAGACCCAGTACTTC. It codes for CATSDLEGVGETQYF.

The chain carries TRBV7-9 and TRBJ1-2, with TRBD1 identical over 7 bases. Trimming at V came to 5 bases and at J to 4 bases, leaving 7 bases not matched to a gene. CDR1 is SEHNR and CDR2 is FQNEAQ in the germline V gene (reference sequence). The length of the CDR3 is 14 residues. The CDR3 sequence: CASSPGQSGYGYTF. CDR3 nucleotide sequence: TGTGCCAGCAGCCCGGGACAGTCCGGCTATGGCTACACCTTC.

The CDR3 DNA sequence: TGTGCCAGCAATTTCAAAGTAGGGGGACGCGCTGAAGCTTTCTTT. Protein product: CASNFKVGGRAEAFF. This rearrangement joins TRBV6-5 to TRBJ1-1; possibly TRBD1 for D (6 bases). CDR1 and CDR2 (germline): MNHEY, SVGAGI. The CDR3 has 15 residues. V lost 7 bases and J 6 bases, leaving 21 bases between the germline ends.

The V gene is TRBV5-4, the J gene TRBJ1-6; D uncertain. Germline V gives CDR1 SGHNT, CDR2 YYREEE (reference sequence). The CDR3 is 13 residues long. V gave up 3 bases and J gave up 7 bases, with 8 bases separating them. CDR3 bases: TGTGCCAGCAGCTCGCCGGGAAATTCACCCCTCCACTTT. Amino acids: CASSSPGNSPLHF.